This is a list of T cell receptor beta chains from one sample in a study of patients and donors after allogeneic stem cell transplantation. TCRdb passed the RT-PCR reads through MiXCR, listing each CDR3 protein once. The table has 30,000 to 40,000 distinct CDR3 sequences, 37% seen once. Specimen: blood, either unsorted or a sorted T cell fraction (not recorded which). These TCRs come from a human donor who was either an allogeneic HSCT recipient or a stem cell or donor lymphocyte infusion donor (not recorded which). It is not recorded whose cells these are; they may come from a transplant donor. CDR3s include the opening cysteine and the closing phenylalanine or tryptophan. A D gene is named only where the DNA matches it firmly. Size is omitted from some rows. Given values are once, few, many or a class for expanded clones.

CASSDIGGGPDYSNQPQHF	TGCGCCAGCAGTGACATCGGGGGGGGACCCGATTATAGCAATCAGCCCCAGCATTTT	TRBV10-2	-	19	TRBJ1-5	medium-sized
CASSPERGEQFF	TGTGCCAGCAGCCCCGAGAGAGGGGAGCAGTTCTTC	TRBV2	-	12	TRBJ2-1	-
CASSLSAREAFF	TGTGCCAGCAGTCTTTCGGCGAGAGAGGCTTTCTTT	TRBV12-3/TRBV12-4	-	12	TRBJ1-1	-
CSASGGGHEQFF	TGCAGTGCTAGCGGCGGGGGGCATGAGCAGTTCTTC	TRBV20-1	TRBD2	12	TRBJ2-1	-
CASSPGVFTDTQYF	TGTGCCAGCAGCCCAGGGGTATTCACAGATACGCAGTATTTT	TRBV3-1	-	14	TRBJ2-3	few
CASNKEGGLSTDTQYF	TGTGCCAGCAATAAAGAGGGCGGGTTAAGCACAGATACGCAGTATTTT	TRBV6-1	-	16	TRBJ2-3	many
CASRILFSEAFF	TGTGCCAGCCGGATACTATTCTCTGAAGCTTTCTTT	TRBV6-1	-	12	TRBJ1-1	few
CASSVEVHEQFF	TGTGCCAGCAGCGTAGAGGTCCATGAGCAGTTCTTC	TRBV9	-	12	TRBJ2-1	-
CASSQGSHSPLHF	TGTGCCAGCAGCCAGGGAAGCCATTCACCCCTCCACTTT	TRBV4-2	-	13	TRBJ1-6	few
CSASLLLGTSNTEAFF	TGCAGTGCTAGCCTCCTTCTAGGGACCTCCAACACTGAAGCTTTCTTT	TRBV20-1	-	16	TRBJ1-1	-
CASSFDRRETQYF	TGTGCCAGCAGCTTTGATAGGAGGGAGACCCAGTACTTC	TRBV5-4	-	13	TRBJ2-5	-
CAINDGGGQYEQYF	TGTGCCATCAACGACGGGGGAGGACAGTACGAGCAGTACTTC	TRBV10-3	-	14	TRBJ2-7	few
CSAHYGYTF	TGCAGTGCTCACTATGGCTACACCTTC	TRBV20-1	-	9	TRBJ1-2	-
CASSPLGLAYNEQFF	TGCGCCAGCAGCCCACTGGGACTAGCTTACAATGAGCAGTTCTTC	TRBV5-1	TRBD2	15	TRBJ2-1	-
CASSPDSLSTDTQYF	TGCGCCAGCAGCCCAGACAGTTTGTCCACAGATACGCAGTATTTT	TRBV4-3	-	15	TRBJ2-3	few
CASSSGLTRGNQPQHF	TGTGCCAGCAGCTCGGGACTCACGCGCGGCAATCAGCCCCAGCATTTT	TRBV7-2	-	16	TRBJ1-5	once
CASRTFGHFSGNTIYF	TGTGCCAGCAGAACCTTCGGACACTTCTCTGGAAACACCATATATTTT	TRBV12-3/TRBV12-4	-	16	TRBJ1-3	-
CASSFGVGTRAFF	TGCGCCAGCAGCTTCGGGGTGGGGACGAGGGCTTTCTTT	TRBV5-1	-	13	TRBJ1-1	many
CASSRDREAQPQHF	TGTGCCAGCAGCCGAGACAGGGAGGCTCAGCCCCAGCATTTT	TRBV7-2	TRBD1	14	TRBJ1-5	few
CASSPRGSEQYF	TGTGCCAGCAGCCCTAGGGGTAGCGAGCAGTACTTC	TRBV7-9	-	12	TRBJ2-7	-
CSVDRPTEAFF	TGCAGCGTTGACAGACCCACTGAAGCTTTCTTT	TRBV29-1	-	11	TRBJ1-1	few
CASNLNGSTF	TGTGCCAGCAACCTTAACGGAAGCACCTTC	TRBV11-2	-	10	TRBJ1-2	-
CASSLYQGSYGYTF	TGTGCCAGCAGCCTCTACCAGGGGAGCTATGGCTACACCTTC	TRBV7-2	-	14	TRBJ1-2	-
CASSPPGAGDTQYF	TGTGCCAGCTCACCACCGGGGGCAGGAGATACGCAGTATTTT	TRBV18	-	14	TRBJ2-3	-
CASSLERPGRGQYF	TGTGCCAGCAGCTTAGAACGCCCCGGAAGGGGCCAGTACTTC	TRBV7-9	-	14	TRBJ2-5	-
CASKRDTEAFF	TGTGCCAGCAAGCGAGACACTGAAGCTTTCTTT	TRBV6-5	-	11	TRBJ1-1	-
CASSQPWRRGPVNTEAFF	TGTGCCAGCAGCCAGCCTTGGCGCAGGGGGCCTGTGAACACTGAAGCTTTCTTT	TRBV13	TRBD1	18	TRBJ1-1	few
CASSQKRGSRETQYF	TGTGCCTCTTCCCAGAAGCGAGGGTCTAGAGAGACCCAGTACTTC	TRBV6-5	-	15	TRBJ2-5	-
CASSPRQRISYNSPLHF	TGTGCCAGCTCACCACGACAGCGGATCTCCTATAATTCACCCCTCCACTTT	TRBV18	-	17	TRBJ1-6	-
CSAMQGAGNSPLHF	TGCAGTGCTATGCAGGGGGCGGGCAATTCACCCCTCCACTTT	TRBV20-1	TRBD1	14	TRBJ1-6	few
CATSDPSSYEQYF	TGTGCCACCAGTGACCCCTCCTCCTACGAGCAGTACTTC	TRBV24-1	-	13	TRBJ2-7	few
CSVLSTDTQYF	TGCAGCGTTCTGAGTACAGATACGCAGTATTTT	TRBV29-1	-	11	TRBJ2-3	few
CASQLGSNQPQHF	TGTGCCAGCCAATTGGGTAGCAATCAGCCCCAGCATTTT	TRBV12-3/TRBV12-4	-	13	TRBJ1-5	few
CAWALGGINEQFF	TGTGCCTGGGCACTAGGGGGGATCAATGAGCAGTTCTTC	TRBV30	-	13	TRBJ2-1	-
CSARDNNSPLHF	TGCAGTGCTCGGGATAATAATTCACCCCTCCACTTT	TRBV20-1	-	12	TRBJ1-6	few
CASSYLQRTGQFF	TGTGCCAGCAGTTACCTCCAGCGAACCGGGCAGTTCTTC	TRBV6-6	-	13	TRBJ2-1	-
CSVEGEGEQYF	TGCAGCGTTGAAGGCGAAGGCGAGCAGTACTTC	TRBV29-1	-	11	TRBJ2-7	-
CASSLAGQQETQYF	TGTGCCAGCAGTCTAGCGGGGCAACAAGAGACCCAGTACTTC	TRBV12-3/TRBV12-4	TRBD2	14	TRBJ2-5	-
CATSDPRDKNTEAFF	TGTGCCACCAGTGACCCCCGGGACAAGAACACTGAAGCTTTCTTT	TRBV24-1	-	15	TRBJ1-1	-
CASSDGPPYGYTF	TGTGCCAGCAGCGACGGGCCTCCCTATGGCTACACCTTC	TRBV7-6	-	13	TRBJ1-2	-
CASSQDPGGRYEQFF	TGCGCCAGCAGCCAAGACCCCGGCGGGAGGTATGAGCAGTTCTTC	TRBV4-3	TRBD2	15	TRBJ2-1	-
CTIDTEAFF	TGCACCATAGACACTGAAGCTTTCTTT	TRBV29-1	-	9	TRBJ1-1	-
CASSPSPSKSGYTF	TGTGCCAGCAGCCCATCCCCTTCAAAGTCTGGCTACACCTTC	TRBV5-4	-	14	TRBJ1-2	few
CASSLSRFYSNQPQHF	TGTGCCAGCAGTTTATCCAGGTTTTATAGCAATCAGCCCCAGCATTTT	TRBV12-3/TRBV12-4	-	16	TRBJ1-5	few
CSVLLNGLETQYF	TGCAGCGTTCTCCTAAATGGGCTGGAGACCCAGTACTTC	TRBV29-1	-	13	TRBJ2-5	once
CASSLQGSGEAFF	TGTGCCAGCAGCTTGCAAGGATCAGGGGAAGCTTTCTTT	TRBV5-5	-	13	TRBJ1-1	-
CASRLAKTQYF	TGTGCCAGCAGACTAGCGAAGACCCAGTACTTC	TRBV7-2	TRBD2	11	TRBJ2-5	few
CASDREDGQETQYF	TGCGCCAGTGACAGGGAGGATGGCCAAGAGACCCAGTACTTC	TRBV10-2	-	14	TRBJ2-5	-
CAIKSGAGDTDTQYF	TGTGCCATCAAGAGTGGAGCGGGGGACACAGATACGCAGTATTTT	TRBV10-3	TRBD2	15	TRBJ2-3	-
CASSLWIGSNQPQHF	TGTGCCAGCAGTTTATGGATAGGGAGCAATCAGCCCCAGCATTTT	TRBV27	-	15	TRBJ1-5	-
CSVEDPGQGHEQFF	TGCAGCGTTGAAGACCCGGGACAGGGTCATGAGCAGTTCTTC	TRBV29-1	TRBD1	14	TRBJ2-1	few
CSVEGQGGQPQHF	TGCAGCGTTGAAGGGCAGGGGGGGCAGCCCCAGCATTTT	TRBV29-1	TRBD1	13	TRBJ1-5	-
CASSFTTRETQYF	TGTGCCAGCAGTTTTACCACCCGCGAGACCCAGTACTTC	TRBV12-3/TRBV12-4	-	13	TRBJ2-5	-
CASSLRDGAYEQYF	TGTGCCAGCAGCCTCCGGGACGGTGCCTACGAGCAGTACTTC	TRBV4-2	-	14	TRBJ2-7	-
CSARVYRGRRENYGYTF	TGCAGTGCTAGAGTGTATCGGGGACGGCGCGAAAACTATGGCTACACCTTC	TRBV20-1	-	17	TRBJ1-2	-
CASSPQNNSPLHF	TGTGCCAGCTCACCCCAGAATAATTCACCCCTCCACTTT	TRBV18	-	13	TRBJ1-6	few
CSVGFERNTEAFF	TGCAGCGTTGGTTTCGAAAGAAACACTGAAGCTTTCTTT	TRBV29-1	-	13	TRBJ1-1	few